These 23 T cell receptor beta chains share one sample of origin, sequenced in a study of identical twins. In TCRdb, the 5' RACE reads were re-called with MiXCR into one record per CDR3 protein. The sample holds roughly 770,000 distinct CDR3 sequences; roughly 18% are singletons and the top ten take around 13%. The same data also contributed to another study, on T cells expressing NK-cell markers.

Sequencing input: PBMCs. These receptors all stem from a young woman in good health.

The table lists this clonotype with a few counts. The J gene is TRBJ1-1, the V gene TRBV2, with D perhaps matching TRBD1 (6 bases). Per the germline V gene, CDR1 is SNHLY and CDR2 is FYNNEI. The CDR3 consists of 14 residues. Trimming pared 4 bases from V and 5 bases from J, leaving 14 bases between. CDR3 in amino acids: CASSAGARETEAFF. The CDR3 bases are TGTGCCAGCAGTGCAGGGGCGCGAGAGACTGAAGCTTTCTTT.

The rearrangement links TRBV9 to TRBJ1-4; 7 bases are a match to TRBD1. The V gene's germline CDR1 is SGDLS and CDR2 YYNGEE. This CDR3 is 17 amino acids long. Unmatched junction bases numbered 8, after V lost 0 bases and J lost 3 bases. The CDR3, as DNA: TGTGCCAGCAGCGTAGATTCAGGGGGTAGGGCTAATGAAAAACTGTTTTTT. Encoded protein: CASSVDSGGRANEKLFF.

In this sample, this clonotype turned up a few times. J is TRBJ2-3 and V is TRBV7-6; weak D call: TRBD2 (6 bases). The V gene's germline CDR1 is SGHVS and CDR2 FNYEAQ. The CDR3 has 16 residues. Deletions cut 1 base from V and 0 bases from J, with 11 bases between. The CDR3 is CASSLGTGVSTDTQYF. CDR3 DNA sequence: TGTGCCAGCAGCTTAGGGACGGGAGTTAGCACAGATACGCAGTATTTT.

This clonotype was seen more than once but under ten times. This chain links TRBV12-3 or TRBV12-4 with TRBJ2-7, with D tentatively TRBD2 (5 bases). This CDR3 is built from 14 residues. Trimming removed 5 bases from V and 0 bases from J, with 11 bases in between. Here the CDR3 reads CASSPQSGSYEQYF. In DNA, the CDR3 is TGTGCCAGCAGTCCCCAAAGCGGCTCCTACGAGCAGTACTTC.

The V and J genes are TRBV19 and TRBJ2-1; D remains unclear. Germline CDR1 reads LNHDA; CDR2 reads SQIVND (reference sequence). Trimming removed 7 bases at V and 2 bases at J, with 21 bases between. This CDR3 contains 17 residues. The CDR3 bases are TGTGCCAGTAAGCCCTCGTGGTCACCCGCAACCTACAATGAGCAGTTCTTC. Amino acid sequence: CASKPSWSPATYNEQFF.

The table lists this clonotype with a few counts. The V call is TRBV12-3 or TRBV12-4, the J call TRBJ1-1; maybe TRBD1 (5 bases). The V end was cut by 6 bases, the J end by 10 bases, with 21 bases between. The CDR3 is 14 residues long. CDR3 sequence reads: CASRGPGLGSGAFF. The CDR3 DNA follows: TGTGCCAGCAGGGGGCCGGGCCTGGGGAGCGGAGCTTTCTTT.

This clonotype was counted only a few times. V gene TRBV20-1 combines with J gene TRBJ1-5, with D tentatively TRBD1 (5 bases). The V end lost 1 base, the J end lost 5 bases, and 12 bases lay between the germline ends. Germline loops: CDR1 DFQATT, CDR2 SNEGSKA (reference sequence). The CDR3 contains 14 residues. CDR3 protein: CSARVGAKDQPQHF. The CDR3 DNA reads TGCAGTGCTAGAGTAGGGGCAAAAGATCAGCCCCAGCATTTT.

This clonotype occurred a few times. The junction does not match germline at one end; this may be a read error. This chain connects TRBV20-1 to TRBJ1-1; TRBD1 matches at 10 bases. Germline loops: CDR1 DFQATT, CDR2 SNEGSKA (reference sequence). The length of the CDR3 is 14 residues. The CDR3 here is CSTRQGASDTEAFF. DNA for the CDR3: TGCAGTACTAGACAGGGGGCATCGGACACTGAAGCTTTCTTT.

This clonotype was found many times. This chain joins TRBV6-5 and TRBJ2-7; D call uncertain. V was pared by 6 bases and J by 0 bases, with 6 bases between. There are 12 residues in the CDR3. Germline assignment: CDR1 MNHEY and CDR2 SVGAGI. The CDR3: CASRDPSYEQYF. DNA for the CDR3: TGTGCCAGCAGGGATCCCTCCTACGAGCAGTACTTC.

This clonotype was observed many times. The rearrangement uses TRBV6-5 and TRBJ2-7; D could derive from TRBD1 or TRBD2 (5 bases each). Trimming stripped 0 bases from V and 0 bases from J, with 9 bases between. CDR1 MNHEY and CDR2 SVGAGI come from the germline V gene. The CDR3 is 15 residues long. The CDR3 region has the DNA TGTGCCAGCAGTTACTCTGGGACGGTCTCCTACGAGCAGTACTTC. Its translation: CASSYSGTVSYEQYF.

In its sample, this clonotype was seen a few times. The chain carries TRBV20-1 and TRBJ1-4, with TRBD1 as a possible D gene (6 bases). Trimming removed 6 bases at V and 4 bases at J, with 9 bases between. The germline gives CDR1 DFQATT, CDR2 SNEGSKA (reference sequence). The CDR3 spans 12 residues. The CDR3 bases are TGCAGTGCATTCAGGGGTAATGAAAAACTGTTTTTT. Its protein is CSAFRGNEKLFF.

This clonotype was seen more than once but under ten times. This CDR3 reads CASSVGQGVYEQYF. The CDR3 DNA follows: TGTGCCAGCAGCGTAGGACAGGGGGTCTACGAGCAGTACTTC. The genes are TRBV9 and TRBJ2-7; 9 nucleotides align to TRBD1. Trimming removed 0 bases from V and 3 bases from J; junction bases left unmatched: 1. This CDR3 has 14 residues. CDR1 and CDR2 (germline): SGDLS, YYNGEE. The full variable domain, with the rest looked up from reference TRBV9 and TRBJ2-7, is DSGVTQTPKHLITATGQRVTLRCSPRSGDLSVYWYQQSLDQGLQFLIQYYNGEERAKGNILERFSAQQFPDLHSELNLSSLELGDSALYFCASSVGQGVYEQYFGPGTRLTVT.

This clonotype was detected only a few times. The chain uses TRBV20-1 and TRBJ2-1; tentatively, D is TRBD2 (6 bases). This CDR3 has 12 amino acids. Trimming took off 5 bases at V and 9 bases at J, with 14 bases between the two ends. Germline V gene data show CDR1 as DFQATT and CDR2 as SNEGSKA (reference sequence). In DNA, the CDR3 is TGCAGTGCTGATGTGGGGGGAAGTGAGCAGTTCTTC. Amino acid sequence: CSADVGGSEQFF.

The sample holds a few counts of this clonotype. The chain links TRBV6-5 to TRBJ1-4; unclear D gene. There are 13 residues in the CDR3. Germline V gene sequence: CDR1 MNHEY, CDR2 SVGAGI. Deletions cut 3 bases from V and 7 bases from J, with 9 bases between. CDR3 bases: TGTGCCAGCAGTTATAAAGATCGTGAAAAACTGTTTTTT. Translating it yields CASSYKDREKLFF.

As DNA, the CDR3 is TGTGCCAGCAGCACCTGGGCCGAAGCTTTCTTT. As protein: CASSTWAEAFF. The gene calls are TRBV12-3 or TRBV12-4 and TRBJ1-1; D unresolved. V was pared by 6 bases and J by 8 bases, with 10 bases between. The CDR3 is 11 amino acids.

The table lists this clonotype with a few counts. This CDR3 reads CASSATGDRPYEQYF. CDR3 nucleotides: TGTGCCAGCAGCGCCACAGGGGACAGGCCCTACGAGCAGTACTTC. The V call is TRBV9, the J call TRBJ2-7; 8 bases are a match to TRBD1. Germline V gene sequence: CDR1 SGDLS, CDR2 YYNGEE. Trimming removed 3 bases from V and 2 bases from J; junction bases left unmatched: 7. The CDR3 is made up of 15 amino acids. Full variable domain (rest looked up from reference TRBV9 and TRBJ2-7): DSGVTQTPKHLITATGQRVTLRCSPRSGDLSVYWYQQSLDQGLQFLIQYYNGEERAKGNILERFSAQQFPDLHSELNLSSLELGDSALYFCASSATGDRPYEQYFGPGTRLTVT.

The V call is TRBV24-1, the J call TRBJ2-1; 7 positions agree with TRBD1. V was pared by 9 bases and J by 8 bases, with 9 bases of the junction left unmatched. Germline V gene lookup returns CDR1 KGHDR and CDR2 SFDVKD. This CDR3 has 13 amino acids. The CDR3 bases are TGTGCCACCGCAGGGACAGCGCGGGATGAGCAGTTCTTC. Translated: CATAGTARDEQFF.

The chain links TRBV29-1 to TRBJ1-1; no firm D call. The V gene lost 2 bases and the J gene lost 6 bases, with 10 bases spanning the gap. CDR3 length equals 12 residues. Germline V gives CDR1 SQVTM, CDR2 ANQGSEA. This chain's CDR3 is CSVETGRPEAFF. The CDR3 coding sequence is TGCAGCGTTGAAACGGGCCGCCCTGAAGCTTTCTTT.

This clonotype turned up a few times. The chain couples TRBV6-1 to TRBJ1-1, with a weak D call TRBD1 (6 bases). Germline CDR1 reads MNHNS; CDR2 reads SASEGT. The CDR3 spans 13 residues. Trimming pared 7 bases from V and 5 bases from J, leaving 14 bases between. The CDR3 sequence is CASTQGSSTEAFF. The CDR3 nucleotides read TGTGCCAGCACTCAGGGGAGTAGTACTGAAGCTTTCTTT.

The genes are TRBV7-6 and TRBJ2-7; 7 bases fit TRBD2. This CDR3 comprises 14 residues. The J segment lost 6 bases and the V segment lost 1 base, leaving 6 bases of the junction unmatched. Germline V gene lookup returns CDR1 SGHVS and CDR2 FNYEAQ. CDR3 sequence: CASSLGIGRGEQYF. In DNA form, the CDR3 reads TGTGCCAGCAGCTTAGGTATAGGGAGGGGCGAGCAGTACTTC.

This clonotype turned up a few times. The genes are TRBV12-3 or TRBV12-4 and TRBJ1-1, with TRBD1 matching over 11 bases. The trim removed 6 bases at V and 10 bases at J, leaving 7 bases unmatched. The CDR3 is 13 residues long. This CDR3 is CASRAGQGARAFF. The CDR3 DNA is TGTGCCAGCAGGGCAGGACAGGGGGCTCGAGCTTTCTTT.

The chain employs TRBV10-2 and TRBJ2-1; 10 bases align to TRBD2. The germline CDR1 and CDR2 sequences are WSHSY and SAAADI. The CDR3 length is 14 residues. The V gene end was trimmed by 5 bases and the J gene end by 5 bases; junction bases not matched to a gene: 3. DNA for the CDR3: TGCGCCAGCAGTCAAGGACTAGCGGACAATGAGCAGTTCTTC. Translated: CASSQGLADNEQFF.

This sequence joins TRBV27 and TRBJ1-2; 9 bases align to TRBD1. In germline, CDR1 is MNHEY, CDR2 SMNVEV (reference sequence). The CDR3 is made up of 14 amino acids. V lost 8 bases and J lost 4; bases outside the gene matches: 8. CDR3 amino acids: CASAGTGWGYGYTF. Here the CDR3 DNA reads TGTGCCAGCGCAGGGACAGGGTGGGGCTATGGCTACACCTTC.